The 4 T cell receptor beta chains reported below all come from one sample, sequenced in a study of CD8 T cells in Susac syndrome (dated by TCRdb to the late 2010s). Library generation was performed with the immunoSEQ multiplex PCR assay. RNA was extracted using the RNeasy kit, and about 0.45 to 1 microgram was reverse transcribed with random hexamers. The public reads were run again by TCRdb, first through fastp at Q25 and then through MiXCR, and only productive beta chains were kept. Each CDR3 protein appears once, grouped with its most common genes and DNA. For this sample there are 180,000 or so distinct CDR3 sequences; around 95% appear just once. 0.13% to 0.15% of the sample comes from the top ten. Sequencing was performed on CD4+ T cells from PBMCs. These receptors were collected from a human donor in good health.

As regards this clonotype: The germline gene is not matched at one end of the junction; a read error may be the cause. The rearrangement uses TRBV2 and TRBJ2-5; a weak D match, TRBD2 (7 bases). The CDR3 sequence is 12 residues long. In germline, CDR1 is SNHLY, CDR2 FYNNEI. CDR3 amino acids: CASSYNREGSDF. In DNA form, the CDR3 reads TGTGCCAGCAGCTATAACAGGGAGGGTTCGGACTTC. Variable domain in full (rest from reference TRBV2 and TRBJ2-5): EPEVTQTPSHQVTQMGQEVILRCVPISNHLYFYWYRQILGQKVEFLVSFYNNEISEKSEIFDDQFSVERPDGSNFTLKIRSTKLEDSAMYFCASSYNREGSDFGPGTRLLVL.

The chain employs TRBV5-6 and TRBJ1-1; D unresolved. The CDR3 is 14 residues long. Germline values: CDR1 SGHDT, CDR2 YYEEEE. Trimming took 0 bases from V and 3 from J, leaving 9 bases between them. CDR3 DNA sequence: TGTGCCAGCAGCTTGGGCCAATGGGACACTGAAGCTTTCTTT. Its protein product is CASSLGQWDTEAFF.

This clonotype has a single count. V is TRBV20-1 and J is TRBJ2-7; D unresolved. Trimming took 0 bases from V and 0 from J, leaving 15 bases between them. CDR1 is DFQATT and CDR2 is SNEGSKA in the germline V gene (reference sequence). The CDR3 totals 16 residues. CDR3 in amino acids: CSARDRPGLSSYEQYF. CDR3 DNA sequence: TGCAGTGCTAGAGATCGGCCAGGCTTGAGCTCCTACGAGCAGTACTTC.

The CDR3 nucleotides read TGCAGCGTTGCGGGGAAATTGCGCACAGATACGCAGTATTTT. Translating it yields CSVAGKLRTDTQYF. The gene calls are TRBV29-1 and TRBJ2-3; D perhaps matches TRBD2 (5 bases). The CDR3 has 14 amino acids. Germline assignment: CDR1 SQVTM and CDR2 ANQGSEA. The V end was cut by 4 bases, the J end by 1 base, with 12 bases between.